This TCR beta chain was observed in a study of cytomegalovirus exposure and HLA in healthy donors. Study as a whole: One earlier analysis, a look at 180 million or so T cells, found some 100 million unique TCR beta sequences. Study findings and constraints: A missense DCLRE1C variant was associated with V- and J-gene trimming of TCR beta chains in a later analysis, and an independent cohort replicated the association. Exclusion applied to some V segments, including TRBV6-2 and TRBV6-3, as they were indistinguishable. The classifier reportedly diagnosed cytomegalovirus status with high sensitivity and specificity.

13 Jbeta primers and 60 Vbeta primers were used for the PCR. Profiled with immunoSEQ multiplex PCR; TCRdb holds only in-frame clones, not every one. The sample shows some 140,000 clones, about four fifths of them seen only once. Comments on this clone: Its specificity is not known.

V trimming: 3 bases; J trimming: 4 bases; junction bases outside the gene matches: 7. Germline CDR1 is SGHRS and CDR2 is YFSETQ. The CDR3 length is 15 residues. The sequence derives from a woman in her thirties or forties in good health and CMV-seronegative. The V call is TRBV5-1, the J call TRBJ2-3, with 8 bases aligning to TRBD1. Sequencing input: PBMCs. This chain's CDR3 is CASSSRTGPPDTQYF. CDR3 DNA: TGCGCCAGCAGCTCAAGGACAGGGCCCCCAGATACGCAGTATTTT.